Shown below are 30 T cell receptor beta chains from a single sample sequenced in a study of beta chain features in type 1 diabetes. General study results and limits: Researchers report that Type 1 diabetes patients had moderately but significantly shorter TCRB CDR3s across all four CD4+ subsets.

The sequenced template was cDNA made from the entire isolated RNA. This table comes from immunoSEQ multiplex PCR, and its TCRdb copy is limited to in-frame clones, with some not included. The sample has a few hundred thousand clones; approximately 11% are singletons. For these receptors, no antigen is known. What was sequenced was naive CD4+ T cells from blood. The receptors shown here come from a man aged 25-45 years with type 1 diabetes.

The rearrangement links TRBV29-1 to TRBJ2-2; D not certain. Trimming took 4 bases from V and 0 from J, leaving 12 bases between them. Germline V gives CDR1 SQVTM, CDR2 ANQGSEA. The CDR3 is 15 residues long. CDR3 sequence (DNA): TGCAGCGTTGGATGGGCAGCCGCGAACACCGGGGAGCTGTTTTTT. Translation gives CSVGWAAANTGELFF.

A note on this clone: One end of the junction does not line up with germline, which may come from a read error. This chain connects TRBV7-9 to TRBJ2-7; D may be TRBD2 (5 bases). CDR1 is SEHNR, CDR2 FQNEAQ, per germline (reference sequence). This CDR3 region has 12 residues. Here the CDR3 DNA reads TGTGCCAGCAGCCCTACGGGGATCAGGTTCAACTTC. Its protein is CASSPTGIRFNF.

The sample holds a few counts of this clone. The chain recombines TRBV5-6 with TRBJ1-1; D perhaps matches TRBD1 (6 bases). Deletions cut 2 bases from V and 5 bases from J, with 13 bases between. The CDR3 runs 14 residues. Germline V lookup: CDR1 SGHDT, CDR2 YYEEEE. The CDR3 DNA sequence: TGTGCCAGCAGCTTCCAGGGGCTGGTAACTGAAGCTTTCTTT. Amino acid sequence: CASSFQGLVTEAFF.

In this sample, this clone turned up a few times. The genes are TRBV29-1 and TRBJ2-5; TRBD1 aligns across 7 bases. Germline values: CDR1 SQVTM, CDR2 ANQGSEA. This CDR3 spans 12 amino acids. V shed 7 bases and J 2 bases; nucleotides not matched to a gene: 4. The CDR3 nucleotides read TGCAGCGCTAAGACAGGGCAAGAGACCCAGTACTTC. Translating gives CSAKTGQETQYF.

The chain employs TRBV25-1 and TRBJ1-2; 8 bases are shared with TRBD1. J was trimmed by 6 bases and V by 3 bases; bases with no gene match: 9. The CDR3 is 15 amino acids. CDR1 is MGHDK, CDR2 SYGVNS, per germline. The CDR3 DNA is TGTGCCAGCAGTGATTCCTTAGTGACAGGGGATGGCTACACCTTC. Translating it yields CASSDSLVTGDGYTF.

The chain recombines TRBV7-3 with TRBJ1-1; D unclear. V lost 5 bases and J lost 4, with 11 bases in between. Germline lookup yields CDR1 SGHTA and CDR2 FQGTGA. This CDR3 is 13 amino acids long. CDR3 amino acids: CASSTLRGTEAFF. DNA of the CDR3: TGTGCCAGCAGCACCCTCCGGGGCACTGAAGCTTTCTTT.

This clone showed up just a few times. This chain uses TRBV28 with TRBJ2-7; unclear D gene. CDR1 MDHEN and CDR2 SYDVKM come from the germline V gene. The CDR3 consists of 12 residues. The ends were cut back, 6 bases at V and 4 bases at J, with 10 bases in the middle. CDR3 DNA: TGTGCCAGCAGCCCTAACGCATACGAGCAGTACTTC. The encoded protein is CASSPNAYEQYF.

V and J are TRBV4-1 and TRBJ2-1; maybe TRBD2 (6 bases). V gave up 4 bases and J gave up 0 bases, with 10 bases separating them. Germline V gene data show CDR1 as MGHRA and CDR2 as YSYEKL. CDR3 length: 15 amino acids. The DNA for the CDR3 is TGCGCCAGCAGCCGGGACTGGAACTCCTACAATGAGCAGTTCTTC. It codes for CASSRDWNSYNEQFF.

CDR3 nucleotides: TGTGCCAGCAGCTTAGCGTCGCGGGAGACCCAGTACTTC. Amino acids: CASSLASRETQYF. The chain combines TRBV7-8 with TRBJ2-5; D is ambiguous. V was clipped by 0 bases and J by 5 bases, with 7 bases between them. CDR1 is SGHVS and CDR2 is FQNEAQ in the germline V gene. This CDR3 region has 13 residues.

On this clone: The sample carries other DNA sequences with the same CDR3. The chain recombines TRBV7-2 with TRBJ2-2; D call uncertain. Per the germline V gene, CDR1 is SGHTA and CDR2 is FQGNSA. Trimming left V 4 bases short and J 5 bases short, with 5 bases between. This CDR3 has 12 amino acids. The CDR3: CASSYYTGELFF. The CDR3 DNA follows: TGTGCCAGCAGCTACTATACCGGGGAGCTGTTTTTT.

V is TRBV28 and J is TRBJ1-2, with 7 bases matching TRBD1. The V segment lost 3 bases and the J segment 3 bases; nucleotides outside the gene matches: 4. The CDR3 extends over 14 amino acids. Germline CDR1 and CDR2: MDHEN and SYDVKM. The CDR3 DNA reads as TGTGCCAGCAGTTTGAGAGGGGGCGACTATGGCTACACCTTC. It translates to CASSLRGGDYGYTF.

The rearrangement joins TRBV7-8 to TRBJ2-7, with TRBD2 as a possible D gene (5 bases). Germline V lookup: CDR1 SGHVS, CDR2 FQNEAQ. This CDR3 has 14 amino acids. Trimming removed 4 bases at V and 6 bases at J, with 16 bases between. The CDR3 sequence is CASSSSGVVGEQYF. In DNA, the CDR3 is TGTGCCAGCAGCTCTTCCGGGGTTGTCGGCGAGCAGTACTTC.

The J gene is TRBJ1-2, the V gene TRBV5-1, with 8 positions matching TRBD1. J gave up 2 bases and V 0 bases, and 9 bases lay outside the gene matches. The CDR3 extends over 17 amino acids. Per germline, CDR1 SGHRS and CDR2 YFSETQ. The CDR3 region has the DNA TGCGCCAGCAGCTTGGGGACAGGGATCACGTCAAACTATGGCTACACCTTC. Protein sequence: CASSLGTGITSNYGYTF. Full variable domain (outside the CDR3, taken from reference TRBV5-1 and TRBJ1-2): KAGVTQTPRYLIKTRGQQVTLSCSPISGHRSVSWYQQTPGQGLQFLFEYFSETQRNKGNFPGRFSGRQFSNSRSEMNVSTLELGDSALYLCASSLGTGITSNYGYTFGSGTRLTVV.

The sample holds a few counts of this clone. This rearrangement joins TRBV2 to TRBJ1-5; D is unclear. The CDR3 totals 13 residues. From germline, CDR1 is SNHLY and CDR2 FYNNEI. The V and J ends lost 4 bases and 2 bases respectively, with 6 bases between them. The CDR3: CASSGRGNQPQHF. CDR3 nucleotides: TGTGCCAGCAGTGGGAGAGGCAATCAGCCCCAGCATTTT. Together with reference TRBV2 and TRBJ1-5, the CDR3 gives the full variable domain: EPEVTQTPSHQVTQMGQEVILRCVPISNHLYFYWYRQILGQKVEFLVSFYNNEISEKSEIFDDQFSVERPDGSNFTLKIRSTKLEDSAMYFCASSGRGNQPQHFGDGTRLSIL.

The CDR3 nucleotides are TGTGCCAGCAGTGAAGAGCGGGGGTTACACAATGAGCAGTTCTTC. This encodes CASSEERGLHNEQFF. J is TRBJ2-1 and V is TRBV25-1, with 8 positions matching TRBD2. V trimming: 2 bases; J trimming: 5 bases; junction bases outside the gene matches: 5. Germline V gives CDR1 MGHDK, CDR2 SYGVNS. CDR3 length: 15 amino acids.

The chain recombines TRBV7-3 with TRBJ2-1; D uncertain. Germline V lookup: CDR1 SGHTA, CDR2 FQGTGA. This CDR3 is built from 14 residues. V gave up 2 bases and J gave up 6 bases, with 11 bases separating them. CDR3 residues: CASSLAAASNEQFF. DNA of the CDR3: TGTGCCAGCAGCTTAGCTGCTGCTAGCAATGAGCAGTTCTTC.

This clone showed up just a few times. This chain connects TRBV7-8 to TRBJ2-3; 8 bases are shared with TRBD2. The CDR3 is made up of 14 amino acids. In germline, CDR1 is SGHVS, CDR2 FQNEAQ. CDR3 DNA: TGTGCTACCTCTCCAGCGGGGGTAACAGATACGCAGTATTTT. It translates to CATSPAGVTDTQYF.

This clone was picked up a small number of times. J is TRBJ2-2 and V is TRBV23-1; tentative D call: TRBD2 (6 bases). TRBV23-1 is an ORF, and what it does is uncertain. V lost 4 bases, J lost 4 bases, and 16 bases lay in between. This CDR3 is built from 16 residues. In DNA, the CDR3 is TGCGCCAGCAGTCGGGGAGGCGGACCGAGCACCGGGGAGCTGTTTTTT. Translation: CASSRGGGPSTGELFF.

The rearrangement uses TRBV4-3 and TRBJ2-5; maybe TRBD1 (6 bases). V was trimmed by 0 bases and J by 1 base, leaving 9 bases between them. Germline CDR1 and CDR2: LGHNA and YSLEER. The CDR3 totals 15 residues. As DNA, the CDR3 is TGCGCCAGCAGCCAAGATGGACAGTTCCAAGAGACCCAGTACTTC. Translation gives CASSQDGQFQETQYF.

This clone appeared a few times. The chain joins TRBV7-2 to TRBJ1-5; TRBD1 is a possible D gene (6 bases). The germline V and J ends were trimmed by 4 bases and 7 bases, with 17 bases remaining between them. The CDR3 runs to 15 residues. Germline V lookup: CDR1 SGHTA, CDR2 FQGNSA. The chain's CDR3 is CASSSQWGRGQPQHF. In nucleotides, the CDR3 is TGTGCCAGCAGCTCTCAGTGGGGGCGCGGACAGCCCCAGCATTTT.

This clone occurred a few times. This sample includes further DNA sequences coding for the same CDR3. J is TRBJ2-7 and V is TRBV6-5; D unclear. The CDR3 has 13 residues. The germline V gene encodes CDR1 MNHEY and CDR2 SVGAGI. V lost 0 bases and J 3 bases, leaving 6 bases between the germline ends. Here the CDR3 DNA reads TGTGCCAGCAGTTACTCTGGCAGCTACGAGCAGTACTTC. It encodes CASSYSGSYEQYF.

V and J are TRBV5-4 and TRBJ2-5; no firm D call. Germline CDR1 is SGHNT and CDR2 is YYREEE (reference sequence). V lost 0 bases to trimming and J lost 3 bases, with 6 bases between them. This CDR3 has 13 amino acids. The DNA of the CDR3 is TGTGCCAGCAGCTTGGACACCAAAGAGACCCAGTACTTC. Residues: CASSLDTKETQYF.

The chain links TRBV6-5 to TRBJ2-2; D not certain. The CDR3 is made up of 15 amino acids. Trimming cost V 5 bases and J 7 bases, with 17 bases left between them. Germline lookup yields CDR1 MNHEY and CDR2 SVGAGI. The CDR3 spells CASSRPAGYGGELFF. CDR3 bases: TGTGCCAGCAGTCGACCCGCAGGATACGGCGGGGAGCTGTTTTTT.

V gene TRBV21-1 combines with J gene TRBJ1-2; the tabulated D call, TRBD1, remains unverified against the DNA. TRBV21-1 is a recognized pseudogene. The CDR3 is made up of 16 amino acids. Here the CDR3 reads CASSTIVQQPAYGYTF. CDR3 in DNA: TGTGCCAGCAGCACAATCGTACAGCAACCTGCCTATGGCTACACCTTC.

This clone came up a few times. The chain links TRBV30 to TRBJ1-2, with a weak D call TRBD1 (5 bases). There are 12 residues in the CDR3. Germline V gene sequence: CDR1 GTSNPN, CDR2 SVGIG (reference sequence). Trimming removed 1 base from V and 8 bases from J, with 11 bases in between. CDR3 loop: CAWSGQGGGYTF. For the CDR3, the DNA is TGTGCCTGGAGTGGGCAGGGTGGCGGCTACACCTTC.

V and J are TRBV7-9 and TRBJ2-3; a weak D match, TRBD2 (6 bases). Trimming left V 1 base short and J 6 bases short, with 14 bases between. CDR1 is SEHNR, CDR2 FQNEAQ, per germline (reference sequence). The CDR3 consists of 15 residues. The CDR3 DNA follows: TGTGCCAGCAGCTTAGTAGGGACCGGAGGGGATACGCAGTATTTT. This translates into CASSLVGTGGDTQYF.

This clone was seen a few times. The V and J genes are TRBV9 and TRBJ2-5; 7 bases map to TRBD2. V gave up 0 bases and J gave up 4 bases; unmatched junction bases: 3. Germline lookup yields CDR1 SGDLS and CDR2 YYNGEE. This CDR3 contains 14 residues. CDR3 protein: CASSVGTSAETQYF. Here the CDR3 DNA reads TGTGCCAGCAGCGTAGGTACTAGCGCAGAGACCCAGTACTTC.

Of note for this clone: An end of the junction differs from the germline gene, which may be a read error. Other nucleotide sequences from this sample produce the same CDR3. The chain employs TRBV5-1 and TRBJ1-1, with 7 bases aligning to TRBD1. The germline gives CDR1 SGHRS, CDR2 YFSETQ. This CDR3 is 14 amino acids long. In DNA form, the CDR3 reads TGCGCTAGCAGCCCGGGACAGTTGAGCACTGAAGCTTTCTTT. Amino acid sequence: CASSPGQLSTEAFF.

This clone showed up just a few times. The chain joins TRBV7-2 to TRBJ2-1; TRBD1 agrees at 7 bases. Germline CDR1 reads SGHTA; CDR2 reads FQGNSA. The CDR3 sequence is 16 residues long. The junction had 16 bases not matched to a gene; V was cut back by 5 bases and J by 9 bases. The CDR3 DNA follows: TGTGCCAGCAGCCCCAGAAGGGACAGTCGGTATGTTGAGCAGTTCTTC. Translating gives CASSPRRDSRYVEQFF.

The gene calls are TRBV4-2 and TRBJ2-7; 7 positions match TRBD2. The CDR3 loop spans 15 amino acids. Trimming at V came to 5 bases and at J to 7 bases, leaving 14 bases not matched to a gene. The germline V gene encodes CDR1 LGHNA and CDR2 YNFKEQ. The CDR3 here is CASSIFASGDGEQYF. The CDR3 DNA is TGTGCCAGCAGCATCTTTGCCAGCGGGGACGGAGAGCAGTACTTC.